The 25 T cell receptor beta chains below come from one sample, sequenced in a study of blood T cells in healthy people across ages. Then a second PCR, running roughly 6 to 11 cycles, was carried out with a sample-barcoded 5' primer and a J-beta primer mix. TCRdb reprocessed the 5' RACE reads via MiXCR and lists one record per CDR3 protein. The data show 780,000 or so distinct CDR3 sequences, 56% seen once. Material for sequencing was blood. The origin of the receptors is a man aged 40-49 years in good health.

The chain is built from TRBV12-3 or TRBV12-4 and TRBJ1-5, with D possibly matching TRBD1 (5 bases). The CDR3 contains 15 residues. Trimming took 6 bases from V and 6 from J, leaving 18 bases between them. CDR3 bases: TGTGCCAGCAGCCAACAGAGGGGTGAGAGTCAGCCCCAGCATTTT. Translating it yields CASSQQRGESQPQHF.

This clonotype was observed a handful of times. The chain has TRBV12-3 or TRBV12-4 and TRBJ1-1; TRBD1 agrees at 7 bases. V lost 1 base to trimming and J lost 1 base; unmatched junction nucleotides: 3. The CDR3 runs 15 residues. CDR3 in DNA: TGTGCCAGCAGTTTAGGACAGGGTAGGAACACTGAAGCTTTCTTT. Its translation is CASSLGQGRNTEAFF.

The rearrangement joins TRBV29-1 to TRBJ2-5; possibly TRBD1 for D (7 bases). The germline V gene has CDR1 SQVTM and CDR2 ANQGSEA. The V and J ends lost 5 bases and 5 bases respectively, with 15 bases between them. The CDR3 has 13 amino acids. CDR3: CSVRQGGLETQYF. The CDR3 coding sequence is TGCAGCGTTCGGCAGGGGGGTTTGGAGACCCAGTACTTC.

The genes are TRBV27 and TRBJ2-1; 10 bases match TRBD2. Germline V CDR1 and CDR2: MNHEY, SMNVEV (reference sequence). The ends lost 1 base at V and 7 bases at J; junction bases unmatched: 13. The CDR3 covers 18 residues. This chain's CDR3 is CASSLYAVRAGGENEQFF. The CDR3 DNA sequence: TGTGCCAGCAGTTTATACGCCGTTCGAGCGGGGGGGGAAAATGAGCAGTTCTTC.

The J gene is TRBJ2-3, the V gene TRBV3-1; D gene unclear. V lost 1 base, J lost 4 bases, and 6 bases lay in between. The germline V gene encodes CDR1 LGHDT and CDR2 YNNKEL (reference sequence). The CDR3 contains 13 residues. CDR3 sequence: CASSQARADTQYF. CDR3 nucleotides: TGTGCCAGCAGCCAAGCTCGCGCAGATACGCAGTATTTT.

This clonotype was picked up a small number of times. The chain is built from TRBV6-5 and TRBJ2-3, with 7 nucleotides matching TRBD2. After removal of 0 bases from V and 2 bases from J, the junction contained 14 bases not matched to a gene. CDR1 and CDR2 from the germline V gene are MNHEY and SVGAGI. This CDR3 has 19 residues. The CDR3 loop is CASSYSAPAPGGLTDTQYF. The CDR3 coding sequence is TGTGCCAGCAGTTACTCCGCCCCGGCTCCGGGGGGACTCACAGATACGCAGTATTTT.

The chain uses TRBV11-3 and TRBJ2-1; no reliable D call. This CDR3 comprises 12 residues. Germline CDR1 and CDR2: SGHNT and YENEEA. Trimming stripped 5 bases from V and 8 bases from J, with 10 bases between. The CDR3 DNA reads as TGTGCCAGCAGCACTCGTTACGATGAGCAGTTCTTC. It yields the protein CASSTRYDEQFF.

This sequence joins TRBV7-9 and TRBJ2-5; possibly TRBD1 or TRBD2 for D (5 bases each). The assigned J gene may be wrong: the sequence end matches TRBJ2-7 better. CDR3 length: 15 residues. The germline gives CDR1 SEHNR, CDR2 FQNEAQ (reference sequence). This CDR3 is CASSLLSRDHYEQYF. The CDR3 bases are TGTGCCAGCAGCTTATTATCACGGGACCACTACGAGCAGTACTTC.

This clonotype was seen a handful of times. J is TRBJ2-5 and V is TRBV27, with 11 bases identical to TRBD2. Germline assignment: CDR1 MNHEY and CDR2 SMNVEV (reference sequence). The CDR3 has 16 residues. V was pared by 4 bases and J by 2 bases, with 6 bases of the junction left unmatched. The CDR3 DNA reads as TGTGCCAGCAGTTCTCCGACTAGCGGGGAGCAAGAGACCCAGTACTTC. Its protein product is CASSSPTSGEQETQYF.

The chain employs TRBV28 and TRBJ2-4; 10 bases fit TRBD2. The junction had 7 bases not matched to a gene; V was cut back by 3 bases and J by 2 bases. This CDR3 has 17 residues. The germline CDR1 and CDR2 sequences are MDHEN and SYDVKM. CDR3 region: CASSLRTSGVPKNIQYF. Here the CDR3 DNA reads TGTGCCAGCAGTTTGCGTACTAGCGGGGTACCCAAAAACATTCAGTACTTC.

The V gene is TRBV12-3 or TRBV12-4, the J gene TRBJ2-3; D not certain. This CDR3 spans 13 amino acids. The germline V and J ends were trimmed by 6 bases and 6 bases, with 13 bases remaining between them. The CDR3: CASSPESADTQYF. The CDR3 DNA sequence: TGTGCCAGCAGCCCCGAATCTGCGGATACGCAGTATTTT.

The chain employs TRBV5-1 and TRBJ2-7, with a tentative D call TRBD2 (5 bases). V was cut by 4 bases and J by 3 bases, with 11 bases left in between. The germline CDR1 and CDR2 sequences are SGHRS and YFSETQ. This CDR3 has 13 residues. CDR3: CASSVEAIYEQYF. CDR3 in DNA: TGCGCCAGCAGCGTGGAGGCTATCTACGAGCAGTACTTC. The full variable domain, with the rest looked up from reference TRBV5-1 and TRBJ2-7, is KAGVTQTPRYLIKTRGQQVTLSCSPISGHRSVSWYQQTPGQGLQFLFEYFSETQRNKGNFPGRFSGRQFSNSRSEMNVSTLELGDSALYLCASSVEAIYEQYFGPGTRLTVT.

This clonotype has just a few counts. The chain uses TRBV4-3 and TRBJ1-1; D is unresolved. V lost 4 bases and J lost 0, with 6 bases in between. Germline CDR1 LGHNA, CDR2 YSLEER. This CDR3 has 13 residues. The CDR3: CASSRGLNTEAFF. The CDR3 nucleotides read TGCGCCAGCAGCCGCGGACTGAACACTGAAGCTTTCTTT.

The chain uses TRBV7-3 and TRBJ2-5, with TRBD2 identical over 8 bases. CDR3 length equals 15 residues. The V gene's germline CDR1 is SGHTA and CDR2 FQGTGA. V trimming: 2 bases; J trimming: 2 bases; junction bases outside the gene matches: 4. For the CDR3, the DNA is TGTGCCAGCAGCTTAGGCCGCGGGAGGCAAGAGACCCAGTACTTC. Residues: CASSLGRGRQETQYF.

The V and J genes are TRBV5-1 and TRBJ2-7; the D is unclear. The CDR3 has 15 residues. Trimming stripped 2 bases from V and 1 base from J, with 13 bases between. The germline V gene encodes CDR1 SGHRS and CDR2 YFSETQ. The CDR3 here is CASSLNAHGSYEQYF. As DNA, the CDR3 is TGCGCCAGCAGCTTAAATGCCCACGGGTCCTACGAGCAGTACTTC.

There are a few counts of this clonotype. The chain employs TRBV20-1 and TRBJ1-1; no definite D call. The CDR3 is 13 residues long. V was clipped by 4 bases and J by 0 bases, with 9 bases between them. CDR1 is DFQATT and CDR2 is SNEGSKA in the germline V gene (reference sequence). The CDR3 reads CSANRNMNTEAFF. CDR3 coding DNA: TGCAGTGCTAACCGGAATATGAACACTGAAGCTTTCTTT.

This clonotype has only one observation. An end of the junction does not agree with germline; a read error may underlie this. The chain is built from TRBV9 and TRBJ1-3, with 8 bases that match TRBD1. Germline V gene data show CDR1 as SGDLS and CDR2 as YYNGEE. CDR3 length equals 17 residues. The CDR3 here is CASSVVTGANSENTIYF. The CDR3 DNA reads TGTGCCAGCAGCGTAGTGACAGGGGCCAACTCTGAAAACACCATATATTTT.

The chain combines TRBV12-3 or TRBV12-4 with TRBJ1-2; D may be TRBD1 (6 bases). V was shortened by 4 bases and J by 4 bases, with 13 bases between the two germline ends. The CDR3 has 14 amino acids. Here the CDR3 reads CASSSLQGGYGYTF. CDR3 DNA sequence: TGTGCCAGCAGTTCCTTACAGGGTGGCTATGGCTACACCTTC.

The chain links TRBV12-3 or TRBV12-4 to TRBJ1-2; D is unclear. V lost 0 bases, J lost 0 bases, and 8 bases lay in between. This CDR3 has 15 residues. The CDR3 here is CASSLAPRTNYGYTF. The CDR3, as DNA: TGTGCCAGCAGTTTAGCCCCCCGGACTAACTATGGCTACACCTTC.

This clonotype was observed once. The chain joins TRBV12-5 to TRBJ2-6; no reliable D call. CDR3 length equals 19 residues. Germline values: CDR1 LGHNT, CDR2 FRNRAP. V lost 0 bases, J lost 0 bases, and 15 bases lay in between. The CDR3 DNA reads TGTGCTAGTGGTTTGGTATCCCTGACTCGGCTCTCTGGGGCCAACGTCCTGACTTTC. Its translation is CASGLVSLTRLSGANVLTF.

The chain joins TRBV12-3 or TRBV12-4 to TRBJ2-7, with 9 bases identical to TRBD1. The CDR3 totals 13 residues. The V and J ends lost 6 bases and 9 bases, in that order; junction bases with no gene match: 9. CDR3 sequence (DNA): TGTGCCAGCAGGGGGACAGGGAGCGCATCGCAGTACTTC. It translates to CASRGTGSASQYF.

The V gene is TRBV9, the J gene TRBJ2-5, with 7 nucleotides matching TRBD2. V was pared by 0 bases and J by 11 bases, with 10 bases of the junction left unmatched. Germline V gene lookup returns CDR1 SGDLS and CDR2 YYNGEE. The CDR3 loop spans 14 amino acids. The CDR3 sequence: CASSVDLAGNEQYF. As DNA, the CDR3 is TGTGCCAGCAGCGTAGACTTAGCGGGTAATGAGCAGTACTTC. The whole variable domain, filled in from reference TRBV9 and TRBJ2-5, reads DSGVTQTPKHLITATGQRVTLRCSPRSGDLSVYWYQQSLDQGLQFLIQYYNGEERAKGNILERFSAQQFPDLHSELNLSSLELGDSALYFCASSVDLAGNEQYFGPGTRLLVL.

The chain employs TRBV27 and TRBJ1-2; D may be TRBD1 (6 bases). The CDR3 covers 12 residues. V was shortened by 6 bases and J by 6 bases, with 11 bases between the two germline ends. The germline gives CDR1 MNHEY, CDR2 SMNVEV (reference sequence). The CDR3: CASSDHRDGYTF. The CDR3 DNA is TGTGCCAGCAGCGACCACAGGGATGGCTACACCTTC.

This chain connects TRBV11-2 to TRBJ2-1, with D tentatively TRBD1 (5 bases). The germline V gene has CDR1 SGHAT and CDR2 FQNNGV. Trimming took 5 bases from V and 7 from J, leaving 21 bases between them. The CDR3 is 16 residues long. The chain's CDR3 is CASSTGRQGRRNEQFF. Here the CDR3 DNA reads TGTGCCAGCAGCACGGGTCGGCAGGGAAGGCGTAATGAGCAGTTCTTC.

The chain combines TRBV7-9 with TRBJ2-5; 7 bases fit TRBD2. This CDR3 contains 15 residues. J lost 5 bases, V lost 3 bases, and 9 bases had no gene match. Germline assignment: CDR1 SEHNR and CDR2 FQNEAQ (reference sequence). The CDR3 sequence is CASSFGGGVRETQYF. The CDR3 DNA reads TGTGCCAGCAGCTTCGGCGGGGGAGTGAGGGAGACCCAGTACTTC.